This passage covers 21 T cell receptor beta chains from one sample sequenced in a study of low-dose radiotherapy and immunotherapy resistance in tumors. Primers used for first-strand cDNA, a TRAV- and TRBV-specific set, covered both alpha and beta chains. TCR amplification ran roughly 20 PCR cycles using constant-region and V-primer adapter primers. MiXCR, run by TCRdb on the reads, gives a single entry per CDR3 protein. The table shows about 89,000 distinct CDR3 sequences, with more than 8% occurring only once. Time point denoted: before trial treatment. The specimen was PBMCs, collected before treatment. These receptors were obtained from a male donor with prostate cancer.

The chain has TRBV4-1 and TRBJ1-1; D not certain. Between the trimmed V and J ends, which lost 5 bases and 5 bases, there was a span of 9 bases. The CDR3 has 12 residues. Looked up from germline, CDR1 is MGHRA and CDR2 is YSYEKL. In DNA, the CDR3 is TGCGCCAGCAGCGCGAGGGAAACTGAAGCTTTCTTT. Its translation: CASSARETEAFF.

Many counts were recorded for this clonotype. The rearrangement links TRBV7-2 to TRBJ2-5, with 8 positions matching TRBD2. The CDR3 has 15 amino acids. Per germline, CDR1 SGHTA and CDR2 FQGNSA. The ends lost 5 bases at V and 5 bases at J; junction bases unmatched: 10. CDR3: CASSKPGLEGETQYF. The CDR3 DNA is TGTGCCAGCAGCAAACCGGGACTAGAAGGGGAGACCCAGTACTTC.

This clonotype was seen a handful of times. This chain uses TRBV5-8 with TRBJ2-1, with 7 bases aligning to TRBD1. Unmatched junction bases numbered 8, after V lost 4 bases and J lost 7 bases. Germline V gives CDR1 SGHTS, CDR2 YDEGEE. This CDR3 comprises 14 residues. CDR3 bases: TGTGCCAGCAGCATCAACTTACAGGGGAATGAGCAGTTCTTC. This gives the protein CASSINLQGNEQFF.

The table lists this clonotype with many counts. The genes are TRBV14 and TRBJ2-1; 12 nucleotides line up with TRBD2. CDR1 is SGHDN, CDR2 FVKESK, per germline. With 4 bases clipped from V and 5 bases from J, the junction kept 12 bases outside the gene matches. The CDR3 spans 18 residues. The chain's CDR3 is CASSPRRTSGMSHNEQFF. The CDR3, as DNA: TGTGCCAGCAGCCCCCGGCGGACTAGCGGGATGAGCCACAATGAGCAGTTCTTC.

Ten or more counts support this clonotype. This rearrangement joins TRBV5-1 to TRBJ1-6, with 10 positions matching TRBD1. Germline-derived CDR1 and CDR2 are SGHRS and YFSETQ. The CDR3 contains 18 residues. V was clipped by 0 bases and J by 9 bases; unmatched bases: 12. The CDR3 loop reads CASSLVLATGTGASPLHF. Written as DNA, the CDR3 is TGCGCCAGCAGCTTGGTCTTAGCTACCGGGACAGGGGCTTCACCCCTCCACTTT. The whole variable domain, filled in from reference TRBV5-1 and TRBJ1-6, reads KAGVTQTPRYLIKTRGQQVTLSCSPISGHRSVSWYQQTPGQGLQFLFEYFSETQRNKGNFPGRFSGRQFSNSRSEMNVSTLELGDSALYLCASSLVLATGTGASPLHFGNGTRLTVT.

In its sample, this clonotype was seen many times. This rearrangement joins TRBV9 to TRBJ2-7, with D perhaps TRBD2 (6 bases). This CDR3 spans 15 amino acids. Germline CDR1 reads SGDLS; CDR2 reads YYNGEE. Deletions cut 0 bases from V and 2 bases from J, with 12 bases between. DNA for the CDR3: TGTGCCAGCAGCGTAGGTAGCGGATTAACCTACGAGCAGTACTTC. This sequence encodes CASSVGSGLTYEQYF. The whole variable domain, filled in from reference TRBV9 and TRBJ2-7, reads DSGVTQTPKHLITATGQRVTLRCSPRSGDLSVYWYQQSLDQGLQFLIQYYNGEERAKGNILERFSAQQFPDLHSELNLSSLELGDSALYFCASSVGSGLTYEQYFGPGTRLTVT.

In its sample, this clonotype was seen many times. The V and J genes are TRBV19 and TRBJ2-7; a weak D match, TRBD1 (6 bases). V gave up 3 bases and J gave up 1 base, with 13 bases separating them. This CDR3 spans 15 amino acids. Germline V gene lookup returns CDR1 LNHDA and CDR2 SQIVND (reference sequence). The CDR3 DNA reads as TGTGCCAGTAGTATTCGCGGGCAGGGGTCCTACGAGCAGTACTTC. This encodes CASSIRGQGSYEQYF.

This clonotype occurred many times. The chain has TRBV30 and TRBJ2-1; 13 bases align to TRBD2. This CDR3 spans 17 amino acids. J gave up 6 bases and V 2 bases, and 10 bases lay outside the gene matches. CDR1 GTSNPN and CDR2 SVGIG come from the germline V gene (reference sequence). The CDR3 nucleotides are TGTGCCTGGAGTCGTTCTTGGACTAGCGGGAGTATCAATGAGCAGTTCTTC. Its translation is CAWSRSWTSGSINEQFF.

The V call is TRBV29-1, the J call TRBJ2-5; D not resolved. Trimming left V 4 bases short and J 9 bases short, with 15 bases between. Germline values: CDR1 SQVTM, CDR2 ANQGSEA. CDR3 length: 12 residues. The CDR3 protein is CSVVVSEVAQYF. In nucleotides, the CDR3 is TGCAGCGTTGTTGTCAGCGAGGTGGCCCAGTACTTC.

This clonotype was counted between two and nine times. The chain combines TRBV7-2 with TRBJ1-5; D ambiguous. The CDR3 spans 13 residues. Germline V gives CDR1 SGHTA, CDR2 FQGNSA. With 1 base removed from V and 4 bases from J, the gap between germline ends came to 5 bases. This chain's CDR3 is CASSLETNQPQHF. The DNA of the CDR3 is TGTGCCAGCAGCTTAGAGACAAATCAGCCCCAGCATTTT.

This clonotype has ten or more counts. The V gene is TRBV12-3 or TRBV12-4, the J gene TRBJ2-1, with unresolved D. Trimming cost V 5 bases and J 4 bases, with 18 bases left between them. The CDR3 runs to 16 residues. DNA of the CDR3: TGTGCCAGCAGTACCGAAGGCACGACCCTTTACAATGAGCAGTTCTTC. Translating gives CASSTEGTTLYNEQFF.

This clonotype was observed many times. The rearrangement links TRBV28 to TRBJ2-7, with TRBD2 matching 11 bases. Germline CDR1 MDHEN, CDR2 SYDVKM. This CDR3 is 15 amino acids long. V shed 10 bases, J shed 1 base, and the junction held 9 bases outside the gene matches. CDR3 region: CATRTSGSISYEQYF. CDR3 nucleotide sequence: TGTGCCACCCGCACTAGCGGGAGTATATCCTACGAGCAGTACTTC.

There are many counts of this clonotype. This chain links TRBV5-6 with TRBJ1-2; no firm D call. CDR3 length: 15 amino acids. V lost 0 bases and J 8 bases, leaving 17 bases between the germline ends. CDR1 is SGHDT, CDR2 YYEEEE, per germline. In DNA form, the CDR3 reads TGTGCCAGCAGCTTGGAATCCTTCCGAGCCCCGGGCTACACCTTC. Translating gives CASSLESFRAPGYTF.

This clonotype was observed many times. DNA for the CDR3: TGTGCCAGCAGCCAACTAGCGGGAGGGCCGGCCGGGGAGCTGTTTTTT. It yields the protein CASSQLAGGPAGELFF. The V call is TRBV3-1, the J call TRBJ2-2, with 12 bases lining up with TRBD2. The trim removed 2 bases at V and 6 bases at J, leaving 4 bases unmatched. Germline CDR1 reads LGHDT; CDR2 reads YNNKEL (reference sequence). There are 16 residues in the CDR3.

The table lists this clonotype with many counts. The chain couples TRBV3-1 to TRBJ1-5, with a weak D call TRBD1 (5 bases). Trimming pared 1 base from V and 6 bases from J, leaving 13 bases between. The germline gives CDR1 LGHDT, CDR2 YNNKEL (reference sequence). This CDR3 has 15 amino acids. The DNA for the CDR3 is TGTGCCAGCAGCCAAGGTGATGGGGCTAGTCAGCCCCAGCATTTT. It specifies CASSQGDGASQPQHF.

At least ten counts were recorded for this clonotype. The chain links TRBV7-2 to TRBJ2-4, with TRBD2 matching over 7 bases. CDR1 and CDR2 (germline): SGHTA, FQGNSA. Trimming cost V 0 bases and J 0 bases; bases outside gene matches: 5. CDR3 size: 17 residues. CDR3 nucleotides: TGTGCCAGCAGCTTAGCGGGAAGCGGGATAGCCAAAAACATTCAGTACTTC. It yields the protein CASSLAGSGIAKNIQYF.

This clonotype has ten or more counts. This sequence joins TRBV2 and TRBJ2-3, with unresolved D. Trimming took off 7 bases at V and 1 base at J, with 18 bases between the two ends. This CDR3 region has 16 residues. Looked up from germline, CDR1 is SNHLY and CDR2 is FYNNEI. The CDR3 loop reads CASKSMRSRGTDTQYF. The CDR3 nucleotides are TGTGCCAGCAAGAGTATGCGGAGTAGGGGCACAGATACGCAGTATTTT.

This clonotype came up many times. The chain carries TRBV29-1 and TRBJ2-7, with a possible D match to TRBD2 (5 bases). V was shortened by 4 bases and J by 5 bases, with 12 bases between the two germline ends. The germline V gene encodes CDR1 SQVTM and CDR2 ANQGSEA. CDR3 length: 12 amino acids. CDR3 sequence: CSVVRGWDEQYF. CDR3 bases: TGCAGCGTTGTGAGAGGGTGGGACGAGCAGTACTTC.

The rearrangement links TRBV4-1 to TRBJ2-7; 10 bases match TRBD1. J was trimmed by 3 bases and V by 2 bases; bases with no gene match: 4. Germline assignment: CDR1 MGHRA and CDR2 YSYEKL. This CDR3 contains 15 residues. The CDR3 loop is CASSQTGTGVYEQYF. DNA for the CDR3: TGCGCCAGCAGCCAAACCGGGACAGGGGTCTACGAGCAGTACTTC.

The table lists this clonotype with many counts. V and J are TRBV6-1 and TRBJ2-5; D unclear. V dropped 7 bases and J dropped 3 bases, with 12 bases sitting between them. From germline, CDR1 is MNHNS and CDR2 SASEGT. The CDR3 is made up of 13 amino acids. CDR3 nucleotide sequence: TGTGCCAGCACGAACAGACCAAAAGAGACCCAGTACTTC. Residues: CASTNRPKETQYF.

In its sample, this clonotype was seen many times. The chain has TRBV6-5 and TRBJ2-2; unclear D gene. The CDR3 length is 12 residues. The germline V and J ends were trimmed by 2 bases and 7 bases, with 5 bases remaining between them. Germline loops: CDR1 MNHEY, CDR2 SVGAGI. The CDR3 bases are TGTGCCAGCAGTTACAGAGGCGGGGAGCTGTTTTTT. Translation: CASSYRGGELFF.